This T cell receptor (beta chain) stems from a study of lymphopenia after photon versus proton radiotherapy. With respect to this clone: As yet, its antigen is unknown.

CDR1 is MGHRA and CDR2 is YSYEKL in the germline V gene. The CDR3 consists of 14 residues. V was shortened by 5 bases and J by 3 bases, with 13 bases between the two germline ends. Study results and limitations: After lymphocyte nadir, photon-treated repertoires showed oligoclonal expansion, especially CD8+ Temra. Photon-treated patients lost naive T cells and TCR diversity; proton-treated stayed stable.

Libraries were prepared by immunoSEQ multiplex PCR; TCRdb keeps only in-frame clonotypes and omits some of them. The table includes approximately 65,000 clones, around 90% detected once. Specimen: peripheral blood, collected from a patient treated with proton-based radiotherapy. The chain joins TRBV4-1 to TRBJ2-5; D is perhaps TRBD1 or TRBD2 (5 bases each). This receptor was taken from a man older than 75 with esophageal cancer. For the CDR3, the DNA is TGCGCCAGCAGCGCCGGGGCTCGGGAAGAGACCCAGTACTTC. It yields the protein CASSAGAREETQYF.